The clone carrying this TCR beta chain has a single count. From germline, CDR1 is SGHVS and CDR2 FQNEAQ. This CDR3 has 14 amino acids. The V segment lost 4 bases and the J segment 6 bases; nucleotides outside the gene matches: 5. Per the original data handling: Nucleated cell number was recorded as an estimate derived from reference gene primer amplification. The data were produced by immunoSEQ multiplex PCR, yet TCRdb's version contains in-frame clones alone and is incomplete. That table supplies the V and J calls and clone size; D and trimming were determined from the DNA. The sample includes about 44,000 clones, 82% of them seen just once. This entry comes from a study of blood T cell repertoires in COVID-19. Study at large: Acute and convalescent COVID-19 specimens originated in the United States, Italy and Spain. The cDNA or gDNA used as material had been derived from T cells, B-cell-depleted T cells, or PBMCs.

The sample consisted of peripheral blood. This rearrangement joins TRBV7-8 to TRBJ1-2, with 10 positions matching TRBD1. The source of this sequence is a woman aged 70-85 years with acute or convalescent COVID-19. CDR3 in DNA: TGTGCCAGCAGCTACCGACAGGGGGCGGATGGCTACACCTTC. It specifies CASSYRQGADGYTF.